The 4 T cell receptor beta chains below all came from one sample that was sequenced in a study of blood T cells in healthy people across ages. Sample-barcoded 5' priming and a J-beta primer mix drove a second PCR of 7 to 11 cycles. TCRdb ran MiXCR on the 5' RACE reads and lists one entry per CDR3 protein. The profile shows about 1.6 million distinct CDR3 sequences, roughly 30% of them singletons. Sequencing was carried out using blood. The receptors were gathered from a woman aged 30 to 39 in good health.

This clonotype has ten or more counts. The J gene is TRBJ2-5, the V gene TRBV4-1, with TRBD1 as a possible D gene (6 bases). The CDR3 sequence is 14 residues long. The V gene's germline CDR1 is MGHRA and CDR2 YSYEKL. V lost 4 bases and J lost 3, with 12 bases in between. The CDR3 region is CASSPGQTEETQYF. The DNA of the CDR3 is TGCGCCAGCAGCCCCGGACAGACCGAAGAGACCCAGTACTTC.

To note about this clonotype: A read error may account for a junction end that differs from germline. The chain has TRBV12-5 and TRBJ2-2; 8 nucleotides align to TRBD2. The V gene's germline CDR1 is LGHNT and CDR2 FRNRAP. The CDR3 length is 16 residues. In nucleotides, the CDR3 is TGTGCTAGTGGCTTGGTCCAAGCGGGAGCTGCCGGGGAGCTGTTTTTT. Amino acid sequence: CASGLVQAGAAGELFF.

The CDR3 protein is CAPGEQGNDCYGYTF. CDR3 coding DNA: TGTGCCCCAGGAGAACAGGGGAACGACTGCTATGGCTACACCTTC. The chain links TRBV6-8 to TRBJ1-2, with TRBD1 matching over 7 bases. This CDR3 is 15 amino acids long. V gave up 11 bases and J gave up 4 bases; unmatched junction bases: 16. Looked up from germline, CDR1 is MNHGY and CDR2 is SAAAGT.

This clonotype has more than one count but fewer than ten. The chain couples TRBV5-6 to TRBJ1-2; a weak D match, TRBD1 (5 bases). This CDR3 contains 12 residues. V shed 7 bases and J shed 4 bases, with 11 bases lying between them. CDR1 is SGHDT and CDR2 is YYEEEE in the germline V gene. The CDR3 sequence: CASGAAGYGYTF. The CDR3 DNA sequence: TGTGCCAGCGGGGCGGCGGGCTATGGCTACACCTTC.